This T cell receptor beta chain emerged from a study of T cell responses to AZD1222 COVID-19 vaccine. General study results and limits: No repertoire was sampled before or during the peak T cell response, only after it. Spike-specific TCR depth and breadth grew after two AZD1222 doses. Clonal diversity was possibly underestimated, and white British individuals and females predominated among donors.

Note on this clone: Its matching antigen is unknown.

The length of the CDR3 is 12 residues. Germline CDR1 is SGHDN and CDR2 is FVKESK. The ends were cut back, 1 base at V and 6 bases at J, with 5 bases in the middle. The protocol was immunoSEQ multiplex PCR, while the TCRdb copy is restricted to in-frame clones and leaves out a portion. The sample holds about 56,000 clones; 80% to 90% are singletons and the top ten take around 16%. This chain links TRBV14 with TRBJ2-3; D call uncertain. The sequence came from an adult in good health. The sequences come from peripheral blood, collected on day 0 of AZD1222 vaccination. CDR3 loop: CASSQVRDTQYF. CDR3 nucleotide sequence: TGTGCCAGCAGCCAAGTCAGGGATACGCAGTATTTT.